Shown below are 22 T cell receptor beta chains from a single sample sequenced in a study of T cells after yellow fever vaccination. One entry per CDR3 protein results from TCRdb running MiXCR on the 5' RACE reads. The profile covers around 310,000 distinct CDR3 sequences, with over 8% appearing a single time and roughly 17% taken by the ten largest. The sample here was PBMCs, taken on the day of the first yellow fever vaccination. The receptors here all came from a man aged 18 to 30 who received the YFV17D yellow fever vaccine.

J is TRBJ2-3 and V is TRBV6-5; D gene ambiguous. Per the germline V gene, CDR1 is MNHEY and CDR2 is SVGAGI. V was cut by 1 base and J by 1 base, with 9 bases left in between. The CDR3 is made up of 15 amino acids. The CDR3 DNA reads TGTGCCAGCAGTTACTATTTGCCGGGCACAGATACGCAGTATTTT. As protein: CASSYYLPGTDTQYF.

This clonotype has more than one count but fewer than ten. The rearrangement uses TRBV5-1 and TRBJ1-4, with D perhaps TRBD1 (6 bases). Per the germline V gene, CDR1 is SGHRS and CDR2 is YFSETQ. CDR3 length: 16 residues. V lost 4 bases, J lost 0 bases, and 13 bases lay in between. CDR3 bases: TGCGCCAGCAGCCCTGACAGGATCGCAACTAATGAAAAACTGTTTTTT. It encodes CASSPDRIATNEKLFF.

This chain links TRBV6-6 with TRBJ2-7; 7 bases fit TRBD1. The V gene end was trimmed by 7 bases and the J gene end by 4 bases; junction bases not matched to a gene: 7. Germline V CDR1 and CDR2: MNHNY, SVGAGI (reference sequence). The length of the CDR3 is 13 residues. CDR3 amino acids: CASTGQATYEQYF. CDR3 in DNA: TGTGCCAGCACCGGACAGGCCACTTACGAGCAGTACTTC.

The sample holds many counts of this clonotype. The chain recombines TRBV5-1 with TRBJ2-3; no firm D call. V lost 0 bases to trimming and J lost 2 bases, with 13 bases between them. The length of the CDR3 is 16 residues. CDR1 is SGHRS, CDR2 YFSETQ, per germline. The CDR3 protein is CASSLVQALYTDTQYF. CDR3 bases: TGCGCCAGCAGCTTGGTTCAGGCCCTTTACACAGATACGCAGTATTTT. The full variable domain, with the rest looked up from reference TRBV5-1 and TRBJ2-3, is KAGVTQTPRYLIKTRGQQVTLSCSPISGHRSVSWYQQTPGQGLQFLFEYFSETQRNKGNFPGRFSGRQFSNSRSEMNVSTLELGDSALYLCASSLVQALYTDTQYFGPGTRLTVL.

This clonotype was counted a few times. The CDR3 nucleotides read TGTGCCAGCAGTAAAGACACAATTAACACCGGGGAGCTGTTTTTT. It specifies CASSKDTINTGELFF. V usage is TRBV27 and J usage is TRBJ2-2, with D unclear. CDR3 size: 15 residues. Germline CDR1 and CDR2: MNHEY and SMNVEV (reference sequence). With 5 bases removed from V and 2 bases from J, the gap between germline ends came to 12 bases.

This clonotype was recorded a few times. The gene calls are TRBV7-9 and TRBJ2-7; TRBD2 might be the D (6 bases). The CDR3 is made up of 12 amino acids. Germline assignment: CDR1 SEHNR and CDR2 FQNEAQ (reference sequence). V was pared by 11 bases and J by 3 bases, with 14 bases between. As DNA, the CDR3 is TGTGCCTCAGGGCAGGGAGGCTACGAGCAGTACTTC. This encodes CASGQGGYEQYF.

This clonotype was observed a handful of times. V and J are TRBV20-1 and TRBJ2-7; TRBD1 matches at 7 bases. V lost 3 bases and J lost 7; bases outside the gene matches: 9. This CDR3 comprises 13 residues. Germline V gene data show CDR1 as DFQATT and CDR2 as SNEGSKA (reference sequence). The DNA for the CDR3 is TGCAGTGCTAGCCTAACAGGGGTAGGGGAGCAGTACTTC. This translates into CSASLTGVGEQYF.

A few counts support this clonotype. CDR3 in amino acids: CASRRDGSNEQFF. In DNA, the CDR3 is TGTGCCAGCAGACGGGACGGGAGCAATGAGCAGTTCTTC. The V gene is TRBV6-2 or TRBV6-3, the J gene TRBJ2-1, with D possibly TRBD2 on 6 matching bases. This CDR3 comprises 13 residues. The germline V gene encodes CDR1 MNHEY and CDR2 SVGEGT. V was cut by 6 bases and J by 6 bases, with 12 bases left in between.

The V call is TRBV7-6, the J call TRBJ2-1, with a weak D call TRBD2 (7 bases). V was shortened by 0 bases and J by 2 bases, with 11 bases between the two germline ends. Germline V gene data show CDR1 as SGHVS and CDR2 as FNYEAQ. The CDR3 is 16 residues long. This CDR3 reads CASSLAWEGAYNEQFF. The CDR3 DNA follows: TGTGCCAGCAGCTTAGCGTGGGAGGGGGCCTACAATGAGCAGTTCTTC.

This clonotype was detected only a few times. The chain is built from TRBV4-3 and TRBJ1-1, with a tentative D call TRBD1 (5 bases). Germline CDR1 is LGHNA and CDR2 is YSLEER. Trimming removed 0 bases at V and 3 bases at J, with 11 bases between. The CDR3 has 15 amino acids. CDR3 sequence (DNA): TGCGCCAGCAGCCAAGATCCAGGGCGGGACACTGAAGCTTTCTTT. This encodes CASSQDPGRDTEAFF.

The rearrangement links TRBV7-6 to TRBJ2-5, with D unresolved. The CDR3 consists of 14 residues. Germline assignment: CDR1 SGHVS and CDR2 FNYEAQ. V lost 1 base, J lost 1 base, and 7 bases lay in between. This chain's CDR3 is CASSLVKGQETQYF. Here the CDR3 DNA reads TGTGCCAGCAGCTTAGTTAAAGGCCAAGAGACCCAGTACTTC.

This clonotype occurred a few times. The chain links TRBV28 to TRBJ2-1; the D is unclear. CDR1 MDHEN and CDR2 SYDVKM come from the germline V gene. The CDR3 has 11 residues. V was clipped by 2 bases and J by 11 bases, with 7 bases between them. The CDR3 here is CASSLRAKQFF. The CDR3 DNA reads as TGTGCCAGCAGTTTACGAGCAAAGCAGTTCTTC. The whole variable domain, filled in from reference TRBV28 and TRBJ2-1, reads DVKVTQSSRYLVKRTGEKVFLECVQDMDHENMFWYRQDPGLGLRLIYFSYDVKMKEKGDIPEGYSVSREKKERFSLILESASTNQTSMYLCASSLRAKQFFGPGTRLTVL.

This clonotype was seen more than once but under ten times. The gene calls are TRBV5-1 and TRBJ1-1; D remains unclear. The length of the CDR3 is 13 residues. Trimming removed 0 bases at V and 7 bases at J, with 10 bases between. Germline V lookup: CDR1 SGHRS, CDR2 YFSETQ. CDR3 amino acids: CASSLEGRLEAFF. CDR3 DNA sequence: TGCGCCAGCAGCTTGGAGGGCAGACTTGAAGCTTTCTTT.

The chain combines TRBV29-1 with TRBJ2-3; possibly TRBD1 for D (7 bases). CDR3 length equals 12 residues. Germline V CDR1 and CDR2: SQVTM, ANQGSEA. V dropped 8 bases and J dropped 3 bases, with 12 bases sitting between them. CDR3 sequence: CSSRGDTDTQYF. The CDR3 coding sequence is TGCAGCAGCAGGGGGGATACAGATACGCAGTATTTT.

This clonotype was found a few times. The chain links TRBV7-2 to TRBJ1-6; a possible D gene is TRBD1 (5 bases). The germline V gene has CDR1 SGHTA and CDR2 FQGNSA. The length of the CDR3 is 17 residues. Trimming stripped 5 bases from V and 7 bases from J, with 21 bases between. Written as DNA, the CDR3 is TGTGCCAGCAGCCTACCCGGGGGGAGGGGTCGGAATTCACCCCTCCACTTT. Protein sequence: CASSLPGGRGRNSPLHF.

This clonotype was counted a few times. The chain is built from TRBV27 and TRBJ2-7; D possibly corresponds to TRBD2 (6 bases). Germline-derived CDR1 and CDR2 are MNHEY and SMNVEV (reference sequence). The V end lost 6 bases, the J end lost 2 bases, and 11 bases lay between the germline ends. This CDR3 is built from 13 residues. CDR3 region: CASSPGVAYEQYV. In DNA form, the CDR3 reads TGTGCCAGCAGCCCGGGGGTCGCCTACGAGCAGTACGTC.

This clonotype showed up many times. CDR3 in DNA: TGTGCCACCAGTGATCCCGGACAGGGGAGCACCGGGGAGCTGTTTTTT. It specifies CATSDPGQGSTGELFF. The genes are TRBV24-1 and TRBJ2-2, with TRBD1 matching 9 bases. After removal of 3 bases from V and 4 bases from J, the junction contained 5 bases not matched to a gene. The CDR3 loop spans 16 amino acids. CDR1 is KGHDR and CDR2 is SFDVKD in the germline V gene.

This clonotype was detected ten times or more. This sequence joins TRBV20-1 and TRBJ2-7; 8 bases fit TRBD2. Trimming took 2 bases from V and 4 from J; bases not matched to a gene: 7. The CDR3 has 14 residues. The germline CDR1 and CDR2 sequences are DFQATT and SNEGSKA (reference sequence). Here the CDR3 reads CSARSERGQYEQYF. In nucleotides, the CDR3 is TGCAGTGCTAGAAGCGAGCGGGGGCAGTACGAGCAGTACTTC.

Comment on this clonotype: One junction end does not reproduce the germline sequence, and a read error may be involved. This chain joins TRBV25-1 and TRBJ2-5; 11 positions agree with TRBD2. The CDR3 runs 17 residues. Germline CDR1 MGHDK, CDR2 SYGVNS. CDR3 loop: CASSDPSSGGPQETQCF. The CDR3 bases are TGTGCCAGCAGTGACCCCTCTAGCGGGGGGCCCCAAGAGACCCAGTGCTTC.

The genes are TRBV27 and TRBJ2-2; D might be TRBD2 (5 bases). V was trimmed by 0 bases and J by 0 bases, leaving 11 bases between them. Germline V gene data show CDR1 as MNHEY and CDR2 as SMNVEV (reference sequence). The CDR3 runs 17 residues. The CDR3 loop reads CASSLSVGVANTGELFF. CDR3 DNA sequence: TGTGCCAGCAGTTTATCGGTCGGGGTCGCGAACACCGGGGAGCTGTTTTTT.

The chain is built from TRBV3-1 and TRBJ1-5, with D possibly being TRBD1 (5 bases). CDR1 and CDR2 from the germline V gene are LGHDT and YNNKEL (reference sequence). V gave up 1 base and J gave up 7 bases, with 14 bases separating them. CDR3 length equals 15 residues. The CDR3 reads CASSQGYQGWQPQHF. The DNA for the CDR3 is TGTGCCAGCAGCCAAGGTTATCAGGGCTGGCAGCCCCAGCATTTT.

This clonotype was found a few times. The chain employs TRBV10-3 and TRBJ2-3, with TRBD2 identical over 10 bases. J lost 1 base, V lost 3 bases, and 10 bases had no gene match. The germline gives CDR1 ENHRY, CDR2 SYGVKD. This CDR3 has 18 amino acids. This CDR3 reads CAISDPSGGLRGTDTQYF. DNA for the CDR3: TGTGCCATCAGTGACCCTAGCGGGGGCCTTCGGGGCACAGATACGCAGTATTTT.